This TCR beta chain was observed in a study of OX40 agonist ivuxolimab in advanced cancers. Study-level points and caveats: CD8+ T cells averaged more expanded clones than CD4+.

There are 17 residues in the CDR3. The germline CDR1 and CDR2 sequences are SGDLS and YYNGEE. V gave up 6 bases and J gave up 3 bases; unmatched junction bases: 12. Sequenced by immunoSEQ multiplex PCR; TCRdb stores in-frame clones only, minus some. The sample consists of under 40,000 clones, 80% to 85% of them appearing once. Details on this clone: The antigen remains unidentified.

The V and J genes are TRBV9 and TRBJ2-2; the match to TRBD2 covers 9 bases. The clonotype comes from an adult with an advanced solid tumor such as melanoma, head and neck, liver or kidney cancer. The sequenced sample was CD4+ or CD8+ T cells sorted from blood, obtained in a trial of the OX40 agonist ivuxolimab. CDR3 residues: CASTQKAGGADTGELFF. CDR3 DNA: TGTGCCAGCACCCAAAAAGCGGGGGGCGCGGACACCGGGGAGCTGTTTTTT.